The source of this T cell receptor beta chain is a study of T cell repertoires in cytomegalovirus infection. TCRdb used MiXCR to reprocess the reads, holding one entry per CDR3 protein. The sample yields approximately 97,000 distinct CDR3 sequences, about 17% seen once. The CDR3 extends over 14 amino acids. The V end lost 7 bases, the J end lost 5 bases, and 15 bases lay between the germline ends. CDR1 and CDR2 (germline): SGDLS, YYNGEE. This clonotype came up a few times. The V call is TRBV9, the J call TRBJ1-4; TRBD1 is a possible D gene (5 bases). The origin of this receptor is a human donor in good health (CMV status not recorded). Some clones in this sample may be carry-over from other donors' samples. Sequenced sample: PBMCs. The CDR3 bases are TGTGCCAGCGGCTTGGGGACGGCGAATGAAAAACTGTTTTTT. The encoded protein is CASGLGTANEKLFF.